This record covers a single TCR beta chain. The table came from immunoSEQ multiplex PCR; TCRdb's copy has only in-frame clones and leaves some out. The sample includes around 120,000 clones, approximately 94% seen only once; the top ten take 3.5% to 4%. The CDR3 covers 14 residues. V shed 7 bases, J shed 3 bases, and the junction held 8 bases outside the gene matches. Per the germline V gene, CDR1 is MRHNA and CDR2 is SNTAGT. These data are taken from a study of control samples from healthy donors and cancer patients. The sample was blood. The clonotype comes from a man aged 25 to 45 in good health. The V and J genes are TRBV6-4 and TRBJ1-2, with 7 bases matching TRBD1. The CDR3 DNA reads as TGTGCCAGCATCACGACAGGGAGACACTATGGCTACACCTTC. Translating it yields CASITTGRHYGYTF.